Each of the 6 T cell receptor beta chains below was sequenced from the same sample in a study of response to subunit inactivated influenza vaccine. TCRdb itself ran the RT-PCR reads through MiXCR, one entry per CDR3 protein. The data show a few hundred thousand distinct CDR3 sequences, approximately 7.8% seen once. Sequenced material: PBMCs from blood, taken around 25 months after vaccination. The receptors shown here come from a man between 50 and 69 years old who received an inactivated influenza vaccine.

The chain has TRBV19 and TRBJ2-4; 8 nucleotides align to TRBD2. The V and J ends lost 3 bases and 8 bases, in that order; junction bases with no gene match: 6. Looked up from germline, CDR1 is LNHDA and CDR2 is SQIVND (reference sequence). The CDR3 is 14 amino acids. CDR3: CASSIGRGRDIQYF. DNA for the CDR3: TGTGCCAGTAGTATCGGGAGGGGAAGGGACATTCAGTACTTC. Filled out from reference TRBV19 and TRBJ2-4, the complete variable domain reads DGGITQSPKYLFRKEGQNVTLSCEQNLNHDAMYWYRQDPGQGLRLIYYSQIVNDFQKGDIAEGYSVSREKKESFPLTVTSAQKNPTAFYLCASSIGRGRDIQYFGAGTRLSVL.

The genes are TRBV29-1 and TRBJ1-6; D unresolved. CDR3 length: 14 amino acids. CDR1 is SQVTM and CDR2 is ANQGSEA in the germline V gene. The V and J ends lost 5 bases and 9 bases respectively, with 17 bases between them. CDR3 sequence (DNA): TGCAGCGTTATTCGAAGGGAAGAGGGTTCACCCCTCCACTTT. Translating gives CSVIRREEGSPLHF.

This clonotype was detected ten times or more. The chain employs TRBV12-3 or TRBV12-4 and TRBJ1-6, with a weak D call TRBD1 (5 bases). The CDR3 runs to 15 residues. The V end lost 1 base, the J end lost 6 bases, and 10 bases lay between the germline ends. DNA of the CDR3: TGTGCCAGCAGTTTAGACGGGGGGATTAATTCACCCCTCCACTTT. It yields the protein CASSLDGGINSPLHF.

This clonotype was detected a few times. The chain uses TRBV24-1 and TRBJ2-1; 9 nucleotides match TRBD1. The germline V gene has CDR1 KGHDR and CDR2 SFDVKD. V gave up 10 bases and J gave up 6 bases; unmatched junction bases: 6. The CDR3 covers 13 residues. As DNA, the CDR3 is TGTGCCACAGGGACAGGGTTTGGCAATGAGCAGTTCTTC. Its protein is CATGTGFGNEQFF.

This clonotype was detected a few times. DNA for the CDR3: TGTGCCAGCATCACGGGGCACAATTTTGGAAACACCATATATTTT. Translation gives CASITGHNFGNTIYF. This rearrangement joins TRBV12-3 or TRBV12-4 to TRBJ1-3; D may be TRBD1 (5 bases). Trimming took off 7 bases at V and 3 bases at J, with 16 bases between the two ends. The CDR3 is made up of 15 amino acids.

In its sample, this clonotype was seen a few times. J is TRBJ1-2 and V is TRBV4-3; D is ambiguous. The CDR3 totals 14 residues. The germline gives CDR1 LGHNA, CDR2 YSLEER. V dropped 0 bases and J dropped 4 bases, with 9 bases sitting between them. The CDR3 is CASSQDSNPYGYTF. CDR3 coding DNA: TGCGCCAGCAGCCAAGACTCGAACCCCTATGGCTACACCTTC.